These T cell receptor beta chains were read from a single sample in a study of T cells in Graves' hyperthyroidism and ophthalmopathy. TCRdb processed the multiplex PCR reads anew with MiXCR; each CDR3 protein has one entry. The repertoire holds over 700,000 distinct CDR3 sequences, with 15% to 20% as singletons. Specimen: blood. Every receptor here comes from a woman in her forties or fifties with Graves' hyperthyroidism that later progressed to Graves' ophthalmopathy. CDR3s include the opening cysteine and the closing phenylalanine or tryptophan. A D gene is named only where the DNA matches it firmly. Part of the rows lack a size; the others show once, few, many or a class for expanded clones.

>.|TRBJ1-1|.|14|TRBV2
CASSDRVGYTEAFF
TGTGCCAGCAGTGACAGGGTGGGGTACACTGAAGCTTTCTTT
>.|TRBJ2-7|many|14|TRBV5-1
CASSSGRSSYEQYF
TGCGCCAGCAGCTCGGGACGGAGCTCCTACGAGCAGTACTTC
>TRBD1|TRBJ2-7|many|15|TRBV4-1
CASSQRQGSSYEQYF
TGCGCCAGCAGCCAAAGACAGGGGAGCTCCTACGAGCAGTACTTC
>.|TRBJ2-5|few|13|TRBV3-1
CAPRGGLQETQYF
TGTGCCCCCCGAGGGGGGCTCCAAGAGACCCAGTACTTC
>.|TRBJ1-1|few|14|TRBV6-5
CASSWTGDTTEAFF
TGTGCCAGCAGTTGGACCGGGGACACGACTGAAGCTTTCTTT
>.|TRBJ1-2|.|14|TRBV10-3
CAISESSDDGGYTF
TGTGCCATCAGTGAGTCATCGGACGATGGAGGCTACACCTTC
>.|TRBJ1-6|many|13|TRBV3-1
CASSPDISSPLHF
TGTGCCAGCAGCCCGGACATCAGTTCACCCCTCCACTTT
>TRBD2|TRBJ2-3|many|13|TRBV7-3
CASSSQVSGTQYF
TGTGCCAGCAGCTCCCAAGTTAGCGGGACGCAGTATTTT
>TRBD1|TRBJ1-3|few|15|TRBV19
CASSGQGVSGNTIYF
TGTGCCAGTAGTGGACAGGGCGTATCTGGAAACACCATATATTTT
>TRBD1|TRBJ1-6|few|14|TRBV19
CASKQGEGNSPLHF
TGTGCCAGCAAACAGGGGGAAGGTAATTCACCCCTCCACTTT
>.|TRBJ1-4|many|14|TRBV7-8
CASNPGWGQEKLFF
TGTGCCAGCAACCCTGGCTGGGGTCAAGAAAAACTGTTTTTT
>.|TRBJ1-1|many|14|TRBV6-1
CASSVSGSNTEAFF
TGTGCCAGCAGTGTATCGGGGTCGAACACTGAAGCTTTCTTT
>TRBD1|TRBJ2-7|.|14|TRBV4-1
CASSPGQDSYGQYF
TGCGCCAGCAGCCCCGGACAGGACTCCTACGGGCAGTACTTC
>.|TRBJ2-3|few|16|TRBV27
CASSLRGPISTDTQYF
TGTGCCAGCAGTTTACGGGGTCCAATATCCACAGATACGCAGTATTTT
>.|TRBJ2-2|few|17|TRBV7-3
CASSSKAAGADTGELFF
TGTGCCAGCAGCTCGAAGGCCGCAGGGGCCGACACCGGGGAGCTGTTTTTT
>.|TRBJ1-6|many|15|TRBV11-2
CASSLVLGYNSPLHF
TGTGCCAGCAGCTTAGTGCTCGGATATAATTCACCCCTCCACTTT
>.|TRBJ1-1|many|12|TRBV30
CAWSLRVSEAFF
TGTGCCTGGTCTCTCAGGGTCTCTGAAGCTTTCTTT
>.|TRBJ1-2|many|15|TRBV27
CASSLSRGAAYGYTF
TGTGCCAGCAGTTTATCGCGGGGGGCGGCCTATGGCTACACCTTC
>.|TRBJ1-3|many|15|TRBV30
CAWSVLQGPGNTIYF
TGTGCCTGGAGTGTATTGCAGGGTCCAGGAAACACCATATATTTT
>.|TRBJ2-7|few|14|TRBV20-1
CSARGFTSTYEQYF
TGCAGTGCTAGAGGTTTTACCTCCACCTACGAGCAGTACTTC
>TRBD2|TRBJ2-3|many|12|TRBV12-3/TRBV12-4
CASSSPGGTQYF
TGTGCCAGCAGTTCCCCCGGGGGGACGCAGTATTTT
>.|TRBJ2-1|.|13|TRBV29-1
CSVEEPSANEQFF
TGCAGCGTTGAGGAACCCAGCGCCAATGAGCAGTTCTTC
>.|TRBJ2-7|few|15|TRBV15
CATSRDVQGNYEQYF
TGTGCCACCAGCAGAGATGTACAGGGAAACTACGAGCAGTACTTC
>.|TRBJ1-1|many|13|TRBV2
CASGGGKETEAFF
TGTGCCAGTGGGGGGGGGAAGGAGACTGAAGCTTTCTTT
>.|TRBJ1-1|few|15|TRBV7-9
CASTPPGRGATEAFF
TGTGCCAGCACCCCCCCGGGCCGGGGGGCGACTGAAGCTTTCTTT
>.|TRBJ2-5|few|15|TRBV14
CASSPPKRNRETQYF
TGTGCCAGCAGCCCACCGAAAAGGAACCGAGAGACCCAGTACTTC
>.|TRBJ2-2|.|16|TRBV7-7
CASSLSGTTETGELFF
TGTGCTAGCAGCTTATCGGGGACCACGGAGACCGGGGAGCTGTTTTTT
>.|TRBJ1-4|.|13|TRBV18
CASSPRAAEKLFF
TGTGCCAGCTCACCACGGGCAGCAGAAAAACTGTTTTTT
>.|TRBJ2-1|many|15|TRBV7-8
CASSLSSQGINEQFF
TGTGCCAGCAGCTTAAGTTCTCAGGGGATCAATGAGCAGTTCTTC
>.|TRBJ2-1|.|11|TRBV20-1
CSARLYNEQFF
TGCAGTGCAAGACTCTACAATGAGCAGTTCTTC
>.|TRBJ2-2|.|13|TRBV30
CAWSVGETGELFF
TGTGCCTGGAGCGTTGGGGAAACCGGGGAGCTGTTTTTT
>.|TRBJ2-6|.|16|TRBV6-5
CASSSPYDSGANVLTF
TGTGCCAGCAGTTCGCCCTACGACTCTGGGGCCAACGTCCTGACTTTC
>TRBD1|TRBJ1-6|.|15|TRBV20-1
CSANSGTAYNSPLHF
TGCAGTGCTAATTCCGGGACAGCCTATAATTCACCCCTCCACTTT
>.|TRBJ2-2|few|12|TRBV12-3/TRBV12-4
CASVGGPGELFF
TGTGCCAGCGTAGGGGGGCCCGGGGAGCTGTTTTTT
>TRBD1|TRBJ2-5|.|15|TRBV19
CASSTPGTGQETQYF
TGTGCCAGTAGTACTCCCGGGACAGGCCAAGAGACCCAGTACTTC
>.|TRBJ2-1|.|11|TRBV29-1
CSVALYNEQFF
TGCAGCGTTGCCCTCTACAATGAGCAGTTCTTC
>.|TRBJ2-3|many|17|TRBV7-9
CASSFIPWGEFTDTQYF
TGTGCCAGCAGCTTCATCCCGTGGGGGGAGTTCACAGATACGCAGTATTTT
>.|TRBJ2-5|many|15|TRBV11-2
CASSSGDSLQETQYF
TGTGCCAGCAGCTCCGGGGACTCCCTCCAAGAGACCCAGTACTTC
>TRBD1|TRBJ2-7|many|16|TRBV5-6
CASSLSGTGGIYEQYF
TGTGCCAGCAGCTTGTCTGGGACAGGGGGCATCTACGAGCAGTACTTC
>TRBD1|TRBJ1-2|many|13|TRBV20-1
CSASNSGGVGYTF
TGCAGTGCTAGTAACTCAGGGGGAGTTGGCTACACCTTC
>TRBD2|TRBJ2-3|many|18|TRBV7-8
CASSLDERGGLTPDTQYF
TGTGCCAGCAGCTTAGATGAACGCGGGGGACTTACTCCAGATACGCAGTATTTT
>.|TRBJ1-4|.|14|TRBV19
CASSPPGRVEKLFF
TGTGCCAGTAGTCCTCCGGGCCGGGTTGAAAAACTGTTTTTT
>TRBD2|TRBJ2-1|many|19|TRBV2
CASSEGAGGFSSGSDEQFF
TGTGCCAGCAGTGAAGGAGCGGGGGGATTTTCTTCGGGCTCGGATGAGCAGTTCTTC
>.|TRBJ2-3|many|15|TRBV6-5
CASSYQLSRTDTQYF
TGTGCCAGCAGTTACCAACTCAGCCGTACAGATACGCAGTATTTT
>.|TRBJ2-3|.|15|TRBV27
CASRAQQGTTDTQYF
TGTGCCAGCAGGGCCCAACAGGGTACCACAGATACGCAGTATTTT
>.|TRBJ1-5|.|14|TRBV6-2/TRBV6-3
CASSYEGVTQPQHF
TGTGCCAGCAGTTATGAGGGGGTTACTCAGCCCCAGCATTTT
>TRBD2|TRBJ2-1|.|16|TRBV12-3/TRBV12-4
CASSLMAGGSYNEQFF
TGTGCCAGCAGTCTCATGGCGGGGGGCTCCTACAATGAGCAGTTCTTC
>.|TRBJ1-5|.|16|TRBV5-8
CASSLSISSIDQPQHF
TGTGCCAGCAGCTTGTCTATTTCTAGTATTGATCAGCCCCAGCATTTT
>.|TRBJ1-2|.|14|TRBV25-1
CASSEYISNYGYTF
TGTGCCAGCAGTGAATATATCAGTAACTATGGCTACACCTTC
>TRBD2|TRBJ2-3|many|16|TRBV7-3
CASSLIAGGSTDTQYF
TGTGCCAGCAGCTTAATAGCGGGGGGTAGCACAGATACGCAGTATTTT
>.|TRBJ1-1|many|14|TRBV7-8
CASSPPPGWTEAFF
TGTGCCAGCAGCCCCCCCCCGGGGTGGACTGAAGCTTTCTTT
>.|TRBJ1-1|few|13|TRBV6-1
CASSDGLGTEAFF
TGTGCCAGTTCGGACGGCTTGGGCACTGAAGCTTTCTTT
>.|TRBJ1-2|few|13|TRBV6-1
CASTSFPNYGYTF
TGTGCCAGCACCTCATTCCCCAACTATGGCTACACCTTC
>.|TRBJ2-2|.|15|TRBV5-1
CASSMTPGVTGELFF
TGTGCCAGCAGCATGACCCCGGGTGTCACCGGGGAGCTGTTTTTT
>.|TRBJ1-1|few|11|TRBV5-6
CASSRAPEAFF
TGTGCCAGCAGTCGGGCTCCTGAAGCTTTCTTT